The 20 T cell receptor beta chains reported below all come from one sample, sequenced in a study of regulatory T cells in long-lasting Graves disease. The time point was: persistent/refractory GD, antithyroid drugs over 5 years with positive TRAb. Scientists built the TCR library using RNA that was extracted from PBMCs. TCR beta libraries were built with iRepertoire HTBI primers and Arm-PCR of CDR3 regions. TCRdb re-called the multiplex PCR reads through MiXCR, storing one row per CDR3 protein. The data hold approximately 290,000 distinct CDR3 sequences, with 22% observed a single time. Here the sequenced sample was peripheral blood mononuclear cells (PBMCs), taken when the disease was refractory, from a patient treated with antithyroid drugs. The source of these receptors is a female donor with Graves disease.

V is TRBV20-1 and J is TRBJ1-6, with unresolved D. The V end lost 3 bases, the J end lost 8 bases, and 8 bases lay between the germline ends. The length of the CDR3 is 12 residues. Germline V gene sequence: CDR1 DFQATT, CDR2 SNEGSKA (reference sequence). As DNA, the CDR3 is TGCAGTGCTAGGAAAGGGTATTCACCCCTCCACTTT. Encoded protein: CSARKGYSPLHF.

This clonotype was recorded many times. The gene calls are TRBV28 and TRBJ2-7; a possible D gene is TRBD1 (6 bases). V shed 4 bases and J shed 3 bases, with 10 bases lying between them. The CDR3 has 13 amino acids. The germline CDR1 and CDR2 sequences are MDHEN and SYDVKM. The CDR3 nucleotides read TGTGCCAGCAGTTCGCAGGGACACTACGAGCAGTACTTC. This codes for CASSSQGHYEQYF.

This clonotype appeared many times. The chain recombines TRBV7-9 with TRBJ2-5; 10 positions match TRBD1. V lost 6 bases, J lost 2 bases, and 6 bases stayed unmatched. The CDR3 is made up of 15 amino acids. Germline V gene data show CDR1 as SEHNR and CDR2 as FQNEAQ (reference sequence). CDR3 in amino acids: CASSWTGGPQETQYF. The CDR3 DNA is TGTGCCAGCAGTTGGACAGGGGGTCCGCAAGAGACCCAGTACTTC.

The chain combines TRBV12-3 or TRBV12-4 with TRBJ2-3; a possible D gene is TRBD1 (9 bases). The CDR3 has 21 amino acids. V dropped 5 bases and J dropped 4 bases, with 34 bases sitting between them. The CDR3 DNA reads TGTGCCAGCAGTGCCCTCTTGCGGGACAGGGTTGGGATAGCGGGACCAGATACGCAGTATTTT. Amino acids: CASSALLRDRVGIAGPDTQYF.

This clonotype was counted between two and nine times. The rearrangement links TRBV6-1 to TRBJ2-5; D gene uncertain. Germline CDR1 reads MNHNS; CDR2 reads SASEGT. V shed 3 bases and J shed 4 bases, with 3 bases lying between them. The CDR3 spans 11 residues. CDR3: CASSDTETQYF. In nucleotides, the CDR3 is TGTGCCAGCAGTGACACAGAGACCCAGTACTTC.

J is TRBJ1-4 and V is TRBV27, with D maybe TRBD1 (5 bases). V shed 6 bases and J shed 2 bases, with 19 bases lying between them. This CDR3 spans 17 amino acids. Germline V CDR1 and CDR2: MNHEY, SMNVEV (reference sequence). CDR3 sequence: CASRKDRSPATNEKLFF. The CDR3 nucleotides read TGTGCCAGCAGGAAAGACAGATCCCCGGCGACTAATGAAAAACTGTTTTTT. The entire variable domain, with the rest obtained from reference TRBV27 and TRBJ1-4, is as follows: EAQVTQNPRYLITVTGKKLTVTCSQNMNHEYMSWYRQDPGLGLRQIYYSMNVEVTDKGDVPEGYKVSRKEKRNFPLILESPSPNQTSLYFCASRKDRSPATNEKLFFGSGTQLSVL.

This clonotype was counted only a few times. The chain couples TRBV10-3 to TRBJ2-7; TRBD2 matches at 13 bases. The CDR3 has 19 residues. The trim removed 5 bases at V and 4 bases at J, leaving 17 bases unmatched. The germline V gene encodes CDR1 ENHRY and CDR2 SYGVKD. In DNA form, the CDR3 reads TGTGCCATCAGTTGGCCCAGAACTAGCGGGAGGGCCTCTTTATACGAGCAGTACTTC. This sequence encodes CAISWPRTSGRASLYEQYF.

This chain connects TRBV7-2 to TRBJ1-1; D gene unclear. Germline V gene lookup returns CDR1 SGHTA and CDR2 FQGNSA. Trimming stripped 2 bases from V and 8 bases from J, with 12 bases between. The CDR3 spans 13 residues. As DNA, the CDR3 is TGTGCCAGCAGCTTAAACGTGGCTTCGGAAGCTTTCTTT. Its translation: CASSLNVASEAFF. The whole variable domain, remainder taken from reference TRBV7-2 and TRBJ1-1, is GAGVSQSPSNKVTEKGKDVELRCDPISGHTALYWYRQSLGQGLEFLIYFQGNSAPDKSGLPSDRFSAERTGGSVSTLTIQRTQQEDSAVYLCASSLNVASEAFFGQGTRLTVV.

V and J are TRBV11-1 and TRBJ2-1; 10 nucleotides match TRBD2. The length of the CDR3 is 15 residues. V trimming: 0 bases; J trimming: 15 bases; junction bases outside the gene matches: 11. CDR1 SGHAT and CDR2 FQDESV come from the germline V gene (reference sequence). This chain's CDR3 is CASSLALAGADTLFF. The CDR3 coding sequence is TGTGCCAGCAGCTTAGCGCTAGCGGGAGCCGATACACTGTTCTTC.

With respect to this clonotype: This may be a read error, as it is one base from a much larger clone. The chain is built from TRBV2 and TRBJ2-7; D remains ambiguous. Germline CDR1 and CDR2: SNHLY and FYNNEI. Trimming removed 4 bases at V and 5 bases at J, with 9 bases between. The CDR3 loop spans 12 amino acids. CDR3 in amino acids: CASSVQSHEQYF. CDR3 sequence (DNA): TGTGCCAGCAGTGTCCAGTCTCACGAGCAGTACTTC.

The chain carries TRBV5-1 and TRBJ1-4, with D perhaps matching TRBD1 (5 bases). Deletions cut 4 bases from V and 7 bases from J, with 11 bases between. This CDR3 contains 13 residues. Germline CDR1 and CDR2: SGHRS and YFSETQ. CDR3 residues: CASSLRDGEKLFF. CDR3 DNA: TGCGCCAGCAGCCTCCGGGACGGTGAAAAACTGTTTTTT.

This clonotype was seen many times. This sequence joins TRBV28 and TRBJ1-1; D remains unclear. The CDR3 covers 12 residues. V lost 2 bases, J lost 7 bases, and 8 bases lay in between. Germline CDR1 reads MDHEN; CDR2 reads SYDVKM. The CDR3 DNA follows: TGTGCCAGCAGTTTACAAGCCGGTGAAGCTTTCTTT. It is translated as CASSLQAGEAFF.

This chain connects TRBV7-2 to TRBJ1-2; 10 nucleotides match TRBD1. Germline trimming cut 5 bases from V and 10 bases from J; bases unmatched to any gene: 10. The CDR3 extends over 14 amino acids. Germline CDR1 and CDR2: SGHTA and FQGNSA. The CDR3 protein is CASSPEGQGYFYTF. The CDR3 DNA follows: TGTGCCAGCAGCCCAGAGGGACAGGGGTATTTCTACACCTTC.

The table lists this clonotype with many counts. This sequence joins TRBV27 and TRBJ1-1, with unresolved D. CDR1 is MNHEY and CDR2 is SMNVEV in the germline V gene (reference sequence). V lost 5 bases and J lost 0, with 10 bases in between. The CDR3 spans 14 residues. The CDR3 bases are TGTGCCAGCAGTCCCACGGCACTGAACACTGAAGCTTTCTTT. It specifies CASSPTALNTEAFF.

This clonotype has at least ten counts. The gene calls are TRBV2 and TRBJ2-7; D not certain. Germline CDR1 reads SNHLY; CDR2 reads FYNNEI. The CDR3 has 10 amino acids. V was trimmed by 8 bases and J by 3 bases, leaving 5 bases between them. CDR3 residues: CASLLYEQYF. The CDR3 DNA is TGTGCCAGCCTCCTCTACGAGCAGTACTTC.

V usage is TRBV5-5 and J usage is TRBJ1-4; TRBD1 might be the D (5 bases). The CDR3 is 14 residues long. The V gene's germline CDR1 is SGHKS and CDR2 YYEKEE (reference sequence). Deletions cut 2 bases from V and 5 bases from J, with 10 bases between. The CDR3 nucleotides read TGTGCCAGCAGCTTCAGGGCCCTAAATGAAAAACTGTTTTTT. It yields the protein CASSFRALNEKLFF.

The genes are TRBV6-4 and TRBJ1-5; TRBD1 is a possible D gene (6 bases). The CDR3 sequence is 20 residues long. CDR1 MRHNA and CDR2 SNTAGT come from the germline V gene. Trimming shortened V by 5 bases and J by 2 bases, and 28 bases separated the two germline ends. CDR3 in amino acids: CASSYPGGFTWGRGNQPQHF. The CDR3 DNA is TGTGCCAGCAGTTACCCGGGCGGTTTTACGTGGGGGCGCGGCAATCAGCCCCAGCATTTT.

This clonotype was counted ten times or more. J is TRBJ2-5 and V is TRBV11-2, with unresolved D. Germline V gene data show CDR1 as SGHAT and CDR2 as FQNNGV. The CDR3 spans 15 residues. Trimming stripped 1 base from V and 7 bases from J, with 16 bases between. This CDR3 reads CASSLASYRVSTQYF. As DNA, the CDR3 is TGTGCCAGCAGCTTAGCGTCGTATCGGGTGTCGACCCAGTACTTC.

V and J are TRBV20-1 and TRBJ2-7; 7 bases line up with TRBD2. The germline CDR1 and CDR2 sequences are DFQATT and SNEGSKA (reference sequence). V gave up 3 bases and J gave up 5 bases; unmatched junction bases: 16. The CDR3 contains 16 residues. CDR3 protein: CSARVSGGIFADEQYF. The CDR3 DNA reads TGCAGTGCTAGGGTCTCGGGGGGTATTTTCGCGGACGAGCAGTACTTC.

This rearrangement joins TRBV19 to TRBJ2-1, with TRBD2 identical over 15 bases. V lost 10 bases to trimming and J lost 4 bases; unmatched junction nucleotides: 2. This CDR3 contains 14 residues. The germline V gene encodes CDR1 LNHDA and CDR2 SQIVND (reference sequence). The CDR3 sequence is CATGLAGGYNEQFF. Written as DNA, the CDR3 is TGTGCCACAGGACTAGCGGGAGGGTACAATGAGCAGTTCTTC.